What follows are 9 T cell receptor beta chains derived from one specimen sequenced in a study of shared clonotypes between healthy human individuals. TCRdb's copy holds only in-frame clones and misses some; the assay was immunoSEQ multiplex PCR. The table lists around 2.5 million clones, approximately 93% of them singletons. Sequenced sample: naive CD4+ T cells from PBMCs. Subset described: CD45RA+ positively selected. These receptors were obtained from a man aged 18 to 30 in good health. Some clones in this sample may be carry-over from other donors' samples.

The V call is TRBV10-2, the J call TRBJ1-5, with unresolved D. The CDR3 runs 14 residues. The V end was cut by 4 bases, the J end by 2 bases, with 9 bases between. CDR1 and CDR2 (germline): WSHSY, SAAADI. CDR3 nucleotide sequence: TGCGCCAGCAGTGTCGGTGCGGGCAATCAGCCCCAGCATTTT. Protein: CASSVGAGNQPQHF.

On this clone itself: Other DNA sequences of this sample code for an identical CDR3. This rearrangement joins TRBV7-3 to TRBJ2-7, with 7 nucleotides matching TRBD2. This CDR3 has 15 amino acids. Germline V gene data show CDR1 as SGHTA and CDR2 as FQGTGA. J lost 1 base, V lost 0 bases, and 3 bases had no gene match. CDR3 coding DNA: TGTGCCAGCAGCTTAACGGGAGGGCCTTCCTACGAGCAGTACTTC. As protein: CASSLTGGPSYEQYF.

The chain joins TRBV18 to TRBJ1-2; D is ambiguous. The CDR3 runs to 14 residues. The germline CDR1 and CDR2 sequences are KGHSH and LQKENI. Trimming cost V 2 bases and J 2 bases, with 9 bases left between them. The CDR3 here is CASSPFHRNYGYTF. CDR3 DNA sequence: TGTGCCAGCTCACCATTCCACAGAAACTATGGCTACACCTTC.

CDR3 DNA: TGTGCCAGCAGCTTATTTTCTAGCGGAATCACAGATACGCAGTATTTT. Residues: CASSLFSSGITDTQYF. The J gene is TRBJ2-3, the V gene TRBV7-2; 7 bases line up with TRBD2. J was trimmed by 2 bases and V by 2 bases; bases with no gene match: 7. The length of the CDR3 is 16 residues. The V gene's germline CDR1 is SGHTA and CDR2 FQGNSA. The full variable domain, completed using reference TRBV7-2 and TRBJ2-3, is GAGVSQSPSNKVTEKGKDVELRCDPISGHTALYWYRQSLGQGLEFLIYFQGNSAPDKSGLPSDRFSAERTGGSVSTLTIQRTQQEDSAVYLCASSLFSSGITDTQYFGPGTRLTVL.

The chain couples TRBV7-3 to TRBJ2-1, with no clear D. Germline V CDR1 and CDR2: SGHTA, FQGTGA. V gave up 5 bases and J gave up 0 bases, with 14 bases separating them. CDR3 size: 16 residues. The CDR3 bases are TGTGCCAGCAGCCGCTCAGCCAGACCCTCCTACAATGAGCAGTTCTTC. This translates into CASSRSARPSYNEQFF.

A note on this clone: Other nucleotide sequences in the sample specify the same CDR3. This chain links TRBV4-2 with TRBJ2-3, with unresolved D. There are 13 residues in the CDR3. Germline assignment: CDR1 LGHNA and CDR2 YNFKEQ. Deletions cut 1 base from V and 0 bases from J, with 2 bases between. CDR3 nucleotide sequence: TGTGCCAGCAGCCAAGGGAGCACAGATACGCAGTATTTT. This codes for CASSQGSTDTQYF.

J is TRBJ2-5 and V is TRBV5-1; possible D gene TRBD2, 6 bases. Germline lookup yields CDR1 SGHRS and CDR2 YFSETQ. The CDR3 runs to 14 residues. Trimming took 4 bases from V and 5 from J, leaving 15 bases between them. This CDR3 is CASSDYGSQETQYF. For the CDR3, the DNA is TGCGCCAGCAGCGATTACGGGAGTCAGGAGACCCAGTACTTC.

The genes are TRBV30 and TRBJ2-5; D remains ambiguous. Germline-derived CDR1 and CDR2 are GTSNPN and SVGIG (reference sequence). V lost 4 bases to trimming and J lost 2 bases, with 11 bases between them. The CDR3 is made up of 13 amino acids. CDR3 region: CAWIPGLQETQYF. In DNA form, the CDR3 reads TGTGCCTGGATTCCCGGCCTTCAAGAGACCCAGTACTTC.

The chain has TRBV28 and TRBJ2-5, with TRBD2 identical over 7 bases. V lost 6 bases to trimming and J lost 1 base; unmatched junction nucleotides: 5. The CDR3 is 14 residues long. Germline loops: CDR1 MDHEN, CDR2 SYDVKM. The CDR3 DNA follows: TGTGCCAGCAGCCAAGGGACTATCCAAGAGACCCAGTACTTC. Translating it yields CASSQGTIQETQYF.